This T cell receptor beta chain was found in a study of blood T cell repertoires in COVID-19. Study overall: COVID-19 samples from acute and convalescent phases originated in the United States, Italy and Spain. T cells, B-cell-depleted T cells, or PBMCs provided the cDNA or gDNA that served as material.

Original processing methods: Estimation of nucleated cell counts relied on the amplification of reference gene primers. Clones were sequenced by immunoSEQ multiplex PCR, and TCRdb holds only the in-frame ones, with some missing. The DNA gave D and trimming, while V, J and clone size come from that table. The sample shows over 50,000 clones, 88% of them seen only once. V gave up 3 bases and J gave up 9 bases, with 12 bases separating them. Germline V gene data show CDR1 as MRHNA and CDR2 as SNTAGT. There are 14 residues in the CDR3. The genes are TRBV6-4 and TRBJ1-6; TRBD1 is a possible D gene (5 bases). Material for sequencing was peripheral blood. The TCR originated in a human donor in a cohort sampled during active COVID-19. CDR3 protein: CASSERGIGSPLHF. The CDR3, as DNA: TGTGCCAGCAGTGAAAGGGGCATCGGTTCACCCCTCCACTTT.